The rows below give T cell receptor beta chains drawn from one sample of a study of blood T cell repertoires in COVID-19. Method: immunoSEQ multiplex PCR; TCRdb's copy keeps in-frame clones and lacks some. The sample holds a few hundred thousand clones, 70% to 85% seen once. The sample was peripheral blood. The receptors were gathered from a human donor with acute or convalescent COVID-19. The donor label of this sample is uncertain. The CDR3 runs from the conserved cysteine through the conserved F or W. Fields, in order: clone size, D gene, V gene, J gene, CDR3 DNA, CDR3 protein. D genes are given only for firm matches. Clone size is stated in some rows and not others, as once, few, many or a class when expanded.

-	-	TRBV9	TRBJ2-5	TGTGCCAGCAGCTCCCGACTAACAGAGACCCAGTACTTC	CASSSRLTETQYF
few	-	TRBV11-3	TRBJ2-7	TGTGCCAGCAGCCTCTCTGGGGGGGAGCAGTACTTC	CASSLSGGEQYF
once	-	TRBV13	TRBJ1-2	TGTGCCAGCACCCTGGGGCTTTCCGGCCTTAACTATGGCTACACCTTC	CASTLGLSGLNYGYTF
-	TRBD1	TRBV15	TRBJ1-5	TGTGCCACCAGCAGAGGGACAGGGGTCCAGCCCCAGCATTTT	CATSRGTGVQPQHF
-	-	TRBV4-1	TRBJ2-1	TGCGCCAGCAGCCAGGCTCAAGGGGGACACAATGAGCAGTTCTTC	CASSQAQGGHNEQFF
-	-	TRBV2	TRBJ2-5	TGTGCCACTCAGAGGAGGGATCCGGAGACCCAGTACTTC	CATQRRDPETQYF
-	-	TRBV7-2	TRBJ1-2	TGTGCCAGCAGCTTAGGACAGTACTATGGCTACACCTTC	CASSLGQYYGYTF
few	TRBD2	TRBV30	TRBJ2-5	TGTGCCTGTGGTGGCGGGGGTCGGACCCAGTACTTC	CACGGGGRTQYF
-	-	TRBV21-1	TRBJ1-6	TGTGCCAGCAGCAAATCGGTACGGGTCATCGGCTCCTATAATTCACCCCTCCACTTT	CASSKSVRVIGSYNSPLHF
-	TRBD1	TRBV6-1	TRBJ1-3	TGTGCCAGCAGTGATTCGGCAGGGGGCGAAAACACCATATATTTT	CASSDSAGGENTIYF
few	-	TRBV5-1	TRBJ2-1	TGCGCCAGCAGCTTGAGTGCGGGCACCAATGAGCAGTTCTTC	CASSLSAGTNEQFF
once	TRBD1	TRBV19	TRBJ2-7	TGTGCCAGTAGTTCGAGAGGCGGGACAGGGTACATCGAGCAGTACTTC	CASSSRGGTGYIEQYF
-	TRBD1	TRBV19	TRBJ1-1	TGTGCCAGCAACCCCGTGGACAGGGGCGGCACTGAAGCTTTCTTT	CASNPVDRGGTEAFF
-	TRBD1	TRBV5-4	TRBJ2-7	TGTGCCAGCAGCTCGGACAGGATCCCCTACGAGCAGTACTTC	CASSSDRIPYEQYF
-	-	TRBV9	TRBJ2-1	TGTGCCAGCAGCGTAGAAGACCCTAGGACACAATCACGGGCGCAGTTCTTC	CASSVEDPRTQSRAQFF
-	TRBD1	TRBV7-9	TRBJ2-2	TGTGCCAGCAGCTCCCCCCCGGGACAGAAAAACACCGGGGAGCTGTTTTTT	CASSSPPGQKNTGELFF
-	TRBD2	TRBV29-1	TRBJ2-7	TGCAGCGTTGAAACTAGCGGGACCTCCTACGAGCAGTACTTC	CSVETSGTSYEQYF